The 24 T cell receptor beta chains given below trace back to one sample, sequenced in a study of cytomegalovirus exposure and HLA in healthy donors. Sequencing used immunoSEQ multiplex PCR; TCRdb keeps in-frame clones, though not all of them. Of about 140,000 clones listed, 70% to 90% are singletons. The sample taken for sequencing was PBMCs. These receptors originate from a woman between 18 and 30 years old in good health and CMV-seropositive.

The table lists this clone with a count of one. Here the CDR3 DNA reads TGTGCCAGCAGCCAGGACAGGGTCGAGACCCAGTACTTC. Its protein product is CASSQDRVETQYF. The rearrangement links TRBV7-8 to TRBJ2-5; 8 bases align to TRBD1. From germline, CDR1 is SGHVS and CDR2 FQNEAQ. The CDR3 length is 13 residues. V shed 5 bases, J shed 5 bases, and the junction held 4 bases outside the gene matches.

The chain employs TRBV27 and TRBJ2-1; the match to TRBD1 covers 7 bases. Trimming cost V 5 bases and J 9 bases; bases outside gene matches: 7. Germline CDR1 MNHEY, CDR2 SMNVEV (reference sequence). This CDR3 has 13 residues. CDR3 amino acids: CASSTRQGAEQFF. For the CDR3, the DNA is TGTGCCAGCAGTACAAGACAGGGAGCTGAGCAGTTCTTC.

The V gene is TRBV6-5, the J gene TRBJ2-3; 16 bases are a match to TRBD2. CDR1 is MNHEY, CDR2 SVGAGI, per germline. Trimming took 5 bases from V and 7 from J; bases not matched to a gene: 3. This CDR3 comprises 15 residues. CDR3 bases: TGTGCCAGCAGTGGGACTAGCGGGGGGGCAAATACGCAGTATTTT. Its protein product is CASSGTSGGANTQYF.

CDR3 sequence reads: CASSLGGGDGYTF. CDR3 DNA: TGTGCCAGCAGCTTAGGGGGGGGAGATGGCTACACCTTC. The gene calls are TRBV5-4 and TRBJ1-2; D might be TRBD1 (6 bases). V was cut by 2 bases and J by 6 bases, with 11 bases left in between. Germline-derived CDR1 and CDR2 are SGHNT and YYREEE (reference sequence). This CDR3 is built from 13 residues. Supplemented by reference TRBV5-4 and TRBJ1-2, the full variable domain reads ETGVTQSPTHLIKTRGQQVTLRCSSQSGHNTVSWYQQALGQGPQFIFQYYREEENGRGNFPPRFSGLQFPNYSSELNVNALELDDSALYLCASSLGGGDGYTFGSGTRLTVV.

The chain is built from TRBV19 and TRBJ2-7, with 11 bases aligning to TRBD2. V was clipped by 6 bases and J by 4 bases; unmatched bases: 8. Per germline, CDR1 LNHDA and CDR2 SQIVND (reference sequence). The CDR3 is 15 amino acids. The CDR3 region is CASSLLAGGGYEQYF. CDR3 bases: TGTGCCAGTAGCCTCCTAGCGGGGGGAGGATACGAGCAGTACTTC.

This clone has a single count. The genes are TRBV5-1 and TRBJ1-1, with 9 bases aligning to TRBD1. The V gene's germline CDR1 is SGHRS and CDR2 YFSETQ. The ends lost 4 bases at V and 6 bases at J; junction bases unmatched: 10. The CDR3 sequence is 15 residues long. The CDR3 region is CASSPVGRQGAEAFF. The CDR3 nucleotides read TGCGCCAGCAGCCCGGTAGGCCGACAGGGGGCTGAAGCTTTCTTT.

The chain joins TRBV15 to TRBJ2-3, with 8 bases matching TRBD2. The germline gives CDR1 LNHNV, CDR2 YYDKDF (reference sequence). The trim removed 8 bases at V and 3 bases at J, leaving 10 bases unmatched. This CDR3 comprises 15 residues. The CDR3 DNA sequence: TGTGCCACCCATAGCGGGGTCGTCGCTACAGATACGCAGTATTTT. Its translation is CATHSGVVATDTQYF.

The chain uses TRBV5-1 and TRBJ2-2; D ambiguous. The CDR3 totals 13 residues. V was clipped by 1 base and J by 6 bases, with 7 bases between them. Germline V gives CDR1 SGHRS, CDR2 YFSETQ. Here the CDR3 DNA reads TGCGCCAGCAGCTTGCGGGTATCCGGGGAGCTGTTTTTT. Translation gives CASSLRVSGELFF. Combining the CDR3 with reference TRBV5-1 and TRBJ2-2 gives the whole variable domain KAGVTQTPRYLIKTRGQQVTLSCSPISGHRSVSWYQQTPGQGLQFLFEYFSETQRNKGNFPGRFSGRQFSNSRSEMNVSTLELGDSALYLCASSLRVSGELFFGEGSRLTVL.

The chain links TRBV30 to TRBJ2-5, with 10 bases fitting TRBD2. The length of the CDR3 is 15 residues. Unmatched junction bases numbered 8, after V lost 4 bases and J lost 3 bases. Germline V gene lookup returns CDR1 GTSNPN and CDR2 SVGIG (reference sequence). The CDR3 sequence: CAWIDQREGEETQYF. The CDR3 nucleotides read TGTGCCTGGATAGATCAGCGGGAGGGGGAAGAGACCCAGTACTTC.

V gene TRBV5-6 combines with J gene TRBJ2-5; 8 bases map to TRBD1. Germline V gene data show CDR1 as SGHDT and CDR2 as YYEEEE. The V segment lost 2 bases and the J segment 1 base; nucleotides outside the gene matches: 4. This CDR3 has 15 amino acids. The CDR3 DNA follows: TGTGCCAGCAGCTTCGACAGGGGTATCCAAGAGACCCAGTACTTC. Residues: CASSFDRGIQETQYF.

The chain couples TRBV21-1 to TRBJ2-5; the table's TRBD2 call for D was not verified on the DNA. TRBV21-1 is a documented pseudogene. The CDR3 sequence is 14 residues long. The DNA for the CDR3 is TGTGCCAGCAGCAACTTTACTAGCTGCGAGACCCAGTACTTC. This sequence encodes CASSNFTSCETQYF.

The rearrangement joins TRBV5-1 to TRBJ2-7; TRBD1 might be the D (5 bases). Looked up from germline, CDR1 is SGHRS and CDR2 is YFSETQ. V gave up 1 base and J gave up 4 bases, with 9 bases separating them. The CDR3 is made up of 13 amino acids. The CDR3 loop is CASSLPGLYEQYF. CDR3 nucleotide sequence: TGCGCCAGCAGCTTGCCAGGGTTGTACGAGCAGTACTTC.

This clone was seen a single time. The V gene is TRBV5-1, the J gene TRBJ2-7; TRBD1 matches at 9 bases. CDR3 length: 16 residues. Germline trimming cut 0 bases from V and 6 bases from J; bases unmatched to any gene: 10. Germline CDR1 reads SGHRS; CDR2 reads YFSETQ. CDR3 coding DNA: TGCGCCAGCAGCTTGGAACCCGGGACAGGGACGTCCGAGCAGTACTTC. Its translation is CASSLEPGTGTSEQYF.

The V and J genes are TRBV6-1 and TRBJ2-7; 7 bases are a match to TRBD2. The CDR3 sequence is 16 residues long. The germline V gene has CDR1 MNHNS and CDR2 SASEGT. V lost 0 bases, J lost 6 bases, and 11 bases stayed unmatched. Written as DNA, the CDR3 is TGTGCCAGCAGTGAAGCGGCCCACCGGGAGGATCGCGAGCAGTACTTC. Residues: CASSEAAHREDREQYF.

The chain carries TRBV2 and TRBJ1-4; a possible D gene is TRBD1 (5 bases). Trimming cost V 6 bases and J 5 bases, with 13 bases left between them. Germline V gene data show CDR1 as SNHLY and CDR2 as FYNNEI. CDR3 length equals 14 residues. The CDR3 protein is CASRIDSLNEKLFF. CDR3 nucleotide sequence: TGTGCCAGCAGGATAGACAGTTTAAATGAAAAACTGTTTTTT.

This rearrangement joins TRBV11-3 to TRBJ2-2; 7 bases map to TRBD1. The V segment lost 1 base and the J segment 3 bases; nucleotides outside the gene matches: 2. The germline V gene has CDR1 SGHNT and CDR2 YENEEA. The CDR3 is 15 residues long. In nucleotides, the CDR3 is TGTGCCAGCAGCTTAGGACAGGGCGACACCGGGGAGCTGTTTTTT. Translated, it gives CASSLGQGDTGELFF.

V and J are TRBV5-1 and TRBJ2-7; 9 bases align to TRBD2. V lost 0 bases, J lost 3 bases, and 10 bases stayed unmatched. This CDR3 region has 17 residues. Germline CDR1 is SGHRS and CDR2 is YFSETQ. CDR3 in amino acids: CASSLEYSLAGNYEQYF. The CDR3 DNA reads as TGCGCCAGCAGCTTGGAGTACAGTCTAGCGGGAAACTACGAGCAGTACTTC.

This clone was recorded only once. This chain joins TRBV5-6 and TRBJ1-6; a possible D gene is TRBD1 (5 bases). Trimming stripped 6 bases from V and 6 bases from J, with 16 bases between. Germline assignment: CDR1 SGHDT and CDR2 YYEEEE. The CDR3 contains 15 residues. The CDR3 region is CASTRDFPTNSPLHF. The CDR3, as DNA: TGTGCCAGCACTAGGGACTTCCCGACTAATTCACCCCTCCACTTT.

This rearrangement joins TRBV5-1 to TRBJ2-5; 12 bases are a match to TRBD1. The CDR3 length is 17 residues. With 0 bases clipped from V and 4 bases from J, the junction kept 7 bases outside the gene matches. CDR1 is SGHRS, CDR2 YFSETQ, per germline. The CDR3 loop reads CASSLEGTGGDGETQYF. CDR3 sequence (DNA): TGCGCCAGCAGCTTGGAAGGGACAGGGGGCGATGGAGAGACCCAGTACTTC.

On this clone itself: This CDR3 is also generated by other DNA sequences in the sample. The gene calls are TRBV5-4 and TRBJ1-2, with D possibly matching TRBD1 (6 bases). Germline V gives CDR1 SGHNT, CDR2 YYREEE (reference sequence). V lost 4 bases, J lost 4 bases, and 11 bases lay in between. This CDR3 comprises 13 residues. CDR3 amino acids: CASSRDRSYGYTF. As DNA, the CDR3 is TGTGCCAGCAGCCGTGACAGGAGCTATGGCTACACCTTC.

The chain recombines TRBV7-9 with TRBJ2-7; 8 nucleotides line up with TRBD1. Germline CDR1 reads SEHNR; CDR2 reads FQNEAQ (reference sequence). The CDR3 totals 14 residues. Germline trimming cut 5 bases from V and 0 bases from J; bases unmatched to any gene: 3. Written as DNA, the CDR3 is TGTGCCAGCAGCATGACAGGGGACTCCTACGAGCAGTACTTC. Translation gives CASSMTGDSYEQYF.

The chain joins TRBV28 to TRBJ2-7; 7 bases align to TRBD2. This CDR3 spans 14 amino acids. After removal of 3 bases from V and 4 bases from J, the junction contained 6 bases not matched to a gene. CDR1 is MDHEN and CDR2 is SYDVKM in the germline V gene. This chain's CDR3 is CASSLGGVGYEQYF. CDR3 bases: TGTGCCAGCAGTTTGGGGGGGGTTGGATACGAGCAGTACTTC.

The V call is TRBV28, the J call TRBJ2-2; D unclear. The CDR3 is 11 amino acids. The V gene lost 6 bases and the J gene lost 6 bases, with 5 bases spanning the gap. Germline assignment: CDR1 MDHEN and CDR2 SYDVKM. The CDR3 DNA reads TGTGCCAGCAGCACACCCGGGGAGCTGTTTTTT. Translating gives CASSTPGELFF.

The chain couples TRBV7-9 to TRBJ1-5, with 7 bases matching TRBD1. Germline V gene lookup returns CDR1 SEHNR and CDR2 FQNEAQ (reference sequence). The CDR3 extends over 15 amino acids. V trimming: 1 base; J trimming: 6 bases; junction bases outside the gene matches: 6. DNA of the CDR3: TGTGCCAGCAGCTTAGAGGGGGCAGGGGGTCAGCCCCAGCATTTT. It is translated as CASSLEGAGGQPQHF.